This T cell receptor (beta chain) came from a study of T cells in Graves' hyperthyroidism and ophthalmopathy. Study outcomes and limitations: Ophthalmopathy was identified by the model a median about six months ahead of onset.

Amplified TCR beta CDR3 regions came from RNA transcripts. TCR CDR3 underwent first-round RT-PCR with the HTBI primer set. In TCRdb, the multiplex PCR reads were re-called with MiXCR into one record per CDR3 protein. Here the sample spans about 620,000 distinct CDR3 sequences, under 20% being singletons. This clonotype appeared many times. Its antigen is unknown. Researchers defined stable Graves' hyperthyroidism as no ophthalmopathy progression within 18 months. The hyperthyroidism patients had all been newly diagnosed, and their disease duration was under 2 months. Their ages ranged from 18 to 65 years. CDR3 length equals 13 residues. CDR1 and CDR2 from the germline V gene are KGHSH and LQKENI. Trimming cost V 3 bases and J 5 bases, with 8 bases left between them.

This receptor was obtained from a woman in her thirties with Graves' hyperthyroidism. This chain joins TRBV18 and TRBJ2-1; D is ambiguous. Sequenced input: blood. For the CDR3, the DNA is TGTGCCAGCTCACCTGTGGATCACAATGAGCAGTTCTTC. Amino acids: CASSPVDHNEQFF.